This record covers a single TCR beta chain. The data stem from a study of blood T cell repertoires in COVID-19. Study context: Samples of COVID-19 (acute and convalescent) were obtained from the United States, Italy and Spain.

CDR1 and CDR2 from the germline V gene are GTSNPN and SVGIG (reference sequence). J gave up 9 bases and V 3 bases, and 15 bases lay outside the gene matches. The CDR3 runs 17 residues. How the authors handled the data: Reference gene primer amplification in the assay estimated nucleated cell counts. The table came from immunoSEQ multiplex PCR; TCRdb's copy has only in-frame clones and leaves some out. V and J calls and clone size are those listed in that table; D and trimming were worked out from the DNA. This sample carries around 200,000 clones, more than 75% of them seen once, and the ten largest clones take approximately 0.93%.

Material: peripheral blood. The source of this sequence is a woman younger than 35 who had recovered from COVID-19. This sequence joins TRBV30 and TRBJ2-1, with 12 positions matching TRBD2. This CDR3 reads CAWRTGETSGRRVEQFF. The DNA of the CDR3 is TGTGCCTGGAGAACAGGGGAAACTAGCGGGAGGAGGGTTGAGCAGTTCTTC.